The clone carrying this T cell receptor (beta chain) occurred a few times. Its antigen remains unidentified. This record comes from a study of response to subunit inactivated influenza vaccine. With 7 bases removed from V and 4 bases from J, the gap between germline ends came to 17 bases. There are 15 residues in the CDR3. Per the germline V gene, CDR1 is MNHEY and CDR2 is SMNVEV (reference sequence). TCRdb called the RT-PCR reads again in MiXCR, with one record for every CDR3 protein. Counted here are 530,000 or so distinct CDR3 sequences, 12% occurring once; the ten biggest clones make up about a tenth. Study-level results: Authors suggested seasonal influenza vaccinations each recruit few new T cells.

This specimen consisted of PBMCs from blood, obtained on the day of vaccination. The clonotype was recovered from a man aged 45-65 years who received an inactivated influenza vaccine. The rearrangement uses TRBV27 and TRBJ2-1; D possibly matches TRBD1 or TRBD2 (6 bases each). CDR3 residues: CASNSIGGGYNEQFF. CDR3 nucleotides: TGTGCCAGCAATTCTATTGGAGGGGGATACAATGAGCAGTTCTTC.